This T cell receptor beta chain was captured by sequencing in a study of T cells after yellow fever vaccination. Using its own MiXCR run on the 5' RACE reads, TCRdb lists one record per CDR3 protein. The sample includes some 350,000 distinct CDR3 sequences, roughly 3.9% seen only once; the top ten take 20% to 25%. V lost 2 bases and J 6 bases, leaving 7 bases between the germline ends. CDR3 length: 12 residues. This chain connects TRBV12-3 or TRBV12-4 to TRBJ1-1, with D uncertain. The sequencing used PBMCs, collected 5 days after the yellow fever booster vaccination. This clonotype originated in a man aged 18 to 30 who received the YFV17D yellow fever vaccine. The DNA of the CDR3 is TGTGCCAGCAGTTTATATGAGGCTGAAGCTTTCTTT. It codes for CASSLYEAEAFF.